This T cell receptor (beta chain) was observed in a study of technical replicates of blood from a handful of donors. CDR1 is GTSNPN, CDR2 SVGIG, per germline (reference sequence). The CDR3 is made up of 15 amino acids. With 2 bases clipped from V and 8 bases from J, the junction kept 9 bases outside the gene matches. This clone was seen a single time. Sequenced by immunoSEQ multiplex PCR; TCRdb stores in-frame clones only, minus some. The profile shows over 70,000 clones, about 95% of them singletons. Input material: T cells isolated from PBMCs. This sequence originates from a human donor in good health. V gene TRBV30 combines with J gene TRBJ2-1; TRBD1 matches at 10 bases. CDR3 DNA sequence: TGTGCCTGGAGTAGGGGGGGACAGGGGATTGATGAGCAGTTCTTC. Its protein is CAWSRGGQGIDEQFF.